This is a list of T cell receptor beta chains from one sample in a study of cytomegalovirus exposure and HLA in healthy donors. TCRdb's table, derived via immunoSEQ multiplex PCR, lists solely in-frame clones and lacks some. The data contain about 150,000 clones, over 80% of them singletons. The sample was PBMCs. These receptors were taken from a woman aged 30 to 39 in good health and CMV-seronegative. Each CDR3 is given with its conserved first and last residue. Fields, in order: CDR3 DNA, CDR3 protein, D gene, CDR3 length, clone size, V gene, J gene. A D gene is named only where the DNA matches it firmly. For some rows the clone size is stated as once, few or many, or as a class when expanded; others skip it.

CDR3 DNA: TGTGCCAGTAGTAGACAAGAAAACTATGGCTACACCTTC
CDR3 protein: CASSRQENYGYTF
D gene: .
CDR3 length: 13
clone size: .
V gene: TRBV19
J gene: TRBJ1-2

CDR3 DNA: TGCGCCAGCAGGGAGGTGGGTCGAAATGAAAAACTGTTTTTT
CDR3 protein: CASREVGRNEKLFF
D gene: .
CDR3 length: 14
clone size: few
V gene: TRBV4-1
J gene: TRBJ1-4

CDR3 DNA: TGTGCCAGCAGCCCTTCCGGAGTCTACGAGCAGTACTTC
CDR3 protein: CASSPSGVYEQYF
D gene: .
CDR3 length: 13
clone size: .
V gene: TRBV28
J gene: TRBJ2-7

CDR3 DNA: TGCGCCAGCAGCTTGATGGGCCGGACAGCAGGAAACACCATATATTTT
CDR3 protein: CASSLMGRTAGNTIYF
D gene: .
CDR3 length: 16
clone size: .
V gene: TRBV5-1
J gene: TRBJ1-3

CDR3 DNA: TGTGCCAGTACTCGAACAGGGGGCAATCAGCCCCAGCATTTT
CDR3 protein: CASTRTGGNQPQHF
D gene: TRBD1
CDR3 length: 14
clone size: .
V gene: TRBV19
J gene: TRBJ1-5

CDR3 DNA: TGTGCCTGTACCGAGGGACAGGGCTCCCAAGAGACCCAGTACTTC
CDR3 protein: CACTEGQGSQETQYF
D gene: TRBD1
CDR3 length: 15
clone size: .
V gene: TRBV30
J gene: TRBJ2-5

CDR3 DNA: TGTGCCAGCAGCACCAGGACTAGCGGGAGTTCTGAGTTCTTC
CDR3 protein: CASSTRTSGSSEFF
D gene: TRBD2
CDR3 length: 14
clone size: .
V gene: TRBV5-5
J gene: TRBJ2-1

CDR3 DNA: TGTGCCAGCAGCTTTGTCGGAGTAACAGATACGCAGTATTTT
CDR3 protein: CASSFVGVTDTQYF
D gene: .
CDR3 length: 14
clone size: .
V gene: TRBV7-2
J gene: TRBJ2-3

CDR3 DNA: TGTGCCAGCAGCTCGGCAGGTCAAGAGACCCAGTACTTC
CDR3 protein: CASSSAGQETQYF
D gene: .
CDR3 length: 13
clone size: .
V gene: TRBV5-4
J gene: TRBJ2-5

CDR3 DNA: TGTGCCAGCAGCTTAGATAGGGGAGGGAATGAGCAGTTCTTC
CDR3 protein: CASSLDRGGNEQFF
D gene: TRBD2
CDR3 length: 14
clone size: .
V gene: TRBV7-6
J gene: TRBJ2-1

CDR3 DNA: TGTGCCAGCAGCTGGTTGTTGAGCTCCTACAATGAGCAGTTCTTC
CDR3 protein: CASSWLLSSYNEQFF
D gene: .
CDR3 length: 15
clone size: .
V gene: TRBV7-9
J gene: TRBJ2-1

CDR3 DNA: TGTGCCACCAGCAGAGGGGACAGTACCTACGAGCAGTACTTC
CDR3 protein: CATSRGDSTYEQYF
D gene: TRBD1
CDR3 length: 14
clone size: .
V gene: TRBV15
J gene: TRBJ2-7

CDR3 DNA: TGTGCCAGCAGTTTTGCGGGGATGCGGTCCTACAATGAGCAGTTCTTC
CDR3 protein: CASSFAGMRSYNEQFF
D gene: .
CDR3 length: 16
clone size: .
V gene: TRBV28
J gene: TRBJ2-1

CDR3 DNA: TGTGCCAGCAGGAATAACAGGCTGGACGCTTTCTTT
CDR3 protein: CASRNNRLDAFF
D gene: .
CDR3 length: 12
clone size: few
V gene: TRBV27
J gene: TRBJ1-1

CDR3 DNA: TGTGCCAGCAGCGCCCGCGTAAGTGACAGGGGGACCTATGGCTACACCTTC
CDR3 protein: CASSARVSDRGTYGYTF
D gene: TRBD1
CDR3 length: 17
clone size: .
V gene: TRBV9
J gene: TRBJ1-2

CDR3 DNA: TGCAGCATAAGGGGGCAGGCTCAGGGCGAGCAGTACTTC
CDR3 protein: CSIRGQAQGEQYF
D gene: TRBD1
CDR3 length: 13
clone size: .
V gene: TRBV29-1
J gene: TRBJ2-7

CDR3 DNA: TGTGCCAGCAGTGACAGGGAACAAGGCGGTGAAAAACTGTTTTTT
CDR3 protein: CASSDREQGGEKLFF
D gene: .
CDR3 length: 15
clone size: .
V gene: TRBV6-1
J gene: TRBJ1-4

CDR3 DNA: TGTGCCAGCAGCTTGTTAGCCTCAGTCACAGATACGCAGTATTTT
CDR3 protein: CASSLLASVTDTQYF
D gene: .
CDR3 length: 15
clone size: .
V gene: TRBV7-3
J gene: TRBJ2-3

CDR3 DNA: TGTGCCAGTAGTATCCAGGCGGGGGAGACCCAGTACTTC
CDR3 protein: CASSIQAGETQYF
D gene: .
CDR3 length: 13
clone size: .
V gene: TRBV19
J gene: TRBJ2-5

CDR3 DNA: TGTGCCAGCAGTCGCCGGGGGAGAAACTATGGCTACACCTTC
CDR3 protein: CASSRRGRNYGYTF
D gene: .
CDR3 length: 14
clone size: .
V gene: TRBV28
J gene: TRBJ1-2

CDR3 DNA: TGTGCCAGCAGCTTAGGGACAGCTACCTACGAGCAGTACTTC
CDR3 protein: CASSLGTATYEQYF
D gene: .
CDR3 length: 14
clone size: .
V gene: TRBV11-1
J gene: TRBJ2-7

CDR3 DNA: TGTGCCAGCAGCTTATATCGGACAGGGGGCTCCTTCTTTTCGAATGAAAAACTGTTTTTT
CDR3 protein: CASSLYRTGGSFFSNEKLFF
D gene: TRBD1
CDR3 length: 20
clone size: .
V gene: TRBV7-8
J gene: TRBJ1-4

CDR3 DNA: TGTGCCAGTAGTAAGGTGAGGGAGACCCAGTACTTC
CDR3 protein: CASSKVRETQYF
D gene: .
CDR3 length: 12
clone size: .
V gene: TRBV19
J gene: TRBJ2-5

CDR3 DNA: TGCAGCGCACCGACAGGGGGCGATGAGCAGTTCTTC
CDR3 protein: CSAPTGGDEQFF
D gene: TRBD1
CDR3 length: 12
clone size: .
V gene: TRBV29-1
J gene: TRBJ2-1

CDR3 DNA: TGTGCCAGCAGGGCATCTGGCTACACCTTC
CDR3 protein: CASRASGYTF
D gene: .
CDR3 length: 10
clone size: .
V gene: TRBV9
J gene: TRBJ1-2

CDR3 DNA: TGTGCCAGCAGTCCAAGGAGGGGAGGCAATTCACCCCTCCACTTT
CDR3 protein: CASSPRRGGNSPLHF
D gene: .
CDR3 length: 15
clone size: .
V gene: TRBV5-4
J gene: TRBJ1-6

CDR3 DNA: TGTGCCAGTACCGAGACAGGGAACATTCGTGGCTACACCTTC
CDR3 protein: CASTETGNIRGYTF
D gene: TRBD1
CDR3 length: 14
clone size: .
V gene: TRBV19
J gene: TRBJ1-2

CDR3 DNA: TGTGCCAGCAGACGGCCGGGACAGGGCTCCTACGAGCAGTACTTC
CDR3 protein: CASRRPGQGSYEQYF
D gene: TRBD1
CDR3 length: 15
clone size: .
V gene: TRBV6-5
J gene: TRBJ2-7

CDR3 DNA: TGTGCCAGTAGCGGGACAGGGGCCGTGGGTACCGTGCATTTT
CDR3 protein: CASSGTGAVGTVHF
D gene: TRBD1
CDR3 length: 14
clone size: .
V gene: TRBV19
J gene: TRBJ1-5

CDR3 DNA: TGTGCCAGCAGTTCATCGACAGGGATAACGTACGAGCAGTACTTC
CDR3 protein: CASSSSTGITYEQYF
D gene: TRBD1
CDR3 length: 15
clone size: .
V gene: TRBV28
J gene: TRBJ2-7

CDR3 DNA: TGTGCCAGCAGTTTAACTAGCGGGGAGCCGAATAGGCAGTATTTT
CDR3 protein: CASSLTSGEPNRQYF
D gene: TRBD2
CDR3 length: 15
clone size: .
V gene: TRBV6-1
J gene: TRBJ2-3

CDR3 DNA: TGTGCCAGTAGTGCACCGGGACAGACGAAGTATAGCAATCAGCCCCAGCATTTT
CDR3 protein: CASSAPGQTKYSNQPQHF
D gene: TRBD1
CDR3 length: 18
clone size: .
V gene: TRBV19
J gene: TRBJ1-5

CDR3 DNA: TGTGCCAGCAGTGCTGCACTCGTCGGGGGGAGGAGCTCCTACAATGAGCAGTTCTTC
CDR3 protein: CASSAALVGGRSSYNEQFF
D gene: TRBD2
CDR3 length: 19
clone size: .
V gene: TRBV6-1
J gene: TRBJ2-1

CDR3 DNA: TGTGCCAGCAGTTTATTTGCGGGAGCCTCGAAGGAGCAGTTCTTC
CDR3 protein: CASSLFAGASKEQFF
D gene: TRBD2
CDR3 length: 15
clone size: .
V gene: TRBV27
J gene: TRBJ2-1

CDR3 DNA: TGTTCCAGCAGCTCAGTGGCCGGGAGGAAGCTCTCCTACGAGCAGTACTTC
CDR3 protein: CSSSSVAGRKLSYEQYF
D gene: TRBD2
CDR3 length: 17
clone size: .
V gene: TRBV7-9
J gene: TRBJ2-7

CDR3 DNA: TGTGCCAGCAGTGATACAGGGGGCCCGATCCAACCAGCTTTCTTT
CDR3 protein: CASSDTGGPIQPAFF
D gene: TRBD1
CDR3 length: 15
clone size: .
V gene: TRBV2
J gene: TRBJ1-1

CDR3 DNA: TGCAGTGCTAAGGCGGGCCCCGAAGCTTTCTTT
CDR3 protein: CSAKAGPEAFF
D gene: .
CDR3 length: 11
clone size: .
V gene: TRBV20-1
J gene: TRBJ1-1

CDR3 DNA: TGTGCCAGCAGCGTAGCGTACCCCACTCCCGGGGAGCTGTTTTTT
CDR3 protein: CASSVAYPTPGELFF
D gene: .
CDR3 length: 15
clone size: .
V gene: TRBV27
J gene: TRBJ2-2

CDR3 DNA: TGCGCCAGCAGCTTGGATGGAGGGCCGGGCACTGAAGCTTTCTTT
CDR3 protein: CASSLDGGPGTEAFF
D gene: .
CDR3 length: 15
clone size: .
V gene: TRBV5-1
J gene: TRBJ1-1

CDR3 DNA: TGTGCCAGCGGTAAGACAGGGCTGAACTATGGCTACACCTTC
CDR3 protein: CASGKTGLNYGYTF
D gene: TRBD1
CDR3 length: 14
clone size: few
V gene: TRBV2
J gene: TRBJ1-2

CDR3 DNA: TGTGCCAGCAGCTTGACAGGGGCCCAAGAGACCCAGTACTTC
CDR3 protein: CASSLTGAQETQYF
D gene: TRBD1
CDR3 length: 14
clone size: once
V gene: TRBV6-5
J gene: TRBJ2-5

CDR3 DNA: TGTGCCAGCAGTTTCCGGACAGTACGAGATGGCTACACCTTC
CDR3 protein: CASSFRTVRDGYTF
D gene: .
CDR3 length: 14
clone size: few
V gene: TRBV28
J gene: TRBJ1-2